The entry that follows covers one TCR beta chain sequence. The antigen remains undetermined. The data were obtained in a study of vaccination and CD4 T cells after COVID-19. Study overall: Control cultures, each given a CEFX pool, an HIV-1 Nef pool, or no peptide, were included.

An Oncomine TCR Beta short-read assay was used to sequence the DNA from cultured CD4+ T cells. Via MiXCR, TCRdb re-called the PCR reads, giving one row per CDR3 protein. The table has around 15,000 distinct CDR3 sequences, around 73% seen once. Treatment specified: approximately 10-day PBMC culture with coronavirus spike peptide pools or control peptides (ViraFEST assay). The receptor's source is a human donor who had recovered from COVID-19. The sample comprised CD4+ T cells from blood, cultured in vitro.

CDR3 sequence (DNA): TGTGCCAGCAGCTTAGGACAGTTGAACACTGAAGCTTTCTTT. Protein product: CASSLGQLNTEAFF. This chain links TRBV7-9 with TRBJ1-1; maybe TRBD1 (5 bases). V was clipped by 1 base and J by 0 bases, with 6 bases between them. Germline CDR1 reads SEHNR; CDR2 reads FQNEAQ (reference sequence). CDR3 length: 14 residues.